This T cell receptor beta chain emerged from a study of blood T cell repertoires in COVID-19. About the research overall: The study drew acute and convalescent COVID-19 samples from the United States, Italy and Spain. T cells, B-cell-depleted T cells, or PBMCs provided the cDNA or gDNA that served as material.

In the original analysis: The assay estimated nucleated cells by amplifying reference gene primers. The repertoire was sequenced with immunoSEQ multiplex PCR; TCRdb's copy has only in-frame clones and lacks some. The V and J calls and clone size were taken over from that table, and D and trimming were inferred from the DNA. Of over 70,000 clones listed, 86% are singletons. The V and J ends lost 7 bases and 4 bases respectively, with 15 bases between them. Germline CDR1 SGHNT, CDR2 YYREEE (reference sequence). This CDR3 is built from 14 residues. The specimen was peripheral blood. The chain uses TRBV5-4 and TRBJ2-1; D is possibly TRBD2 (5 bases). The sequence derives from a human donor in a cohort sampled during active COVID-19. The CDR3 sequence: CASASFGKYNEQFF. CDR3 coding DNA: TGTGCCAGCGCCTCGTTCGGGAAATACAATGAGCAGTTCTTC.